Presented here are 9 T cell receptor beta chains from one specimen sequenced in a study of blood T cell repertoires in COVID-19. The protocol was immunoSEQ multiplex PCR, while the TCRdb copy is restricted to in-frame clones and leaves out a portion. Here the sample spans roughly 40,000 clones, approximately 91% being singletons. Sequenced material: peripheral blood. Receptor source: a human donor in a cohort sampled during active COVID-19.

The V and J genes are TRBV2 and TRBJ2-7; TRBD2 matches at 11 bases. CDR1 and CDR2 (germline): SNHLY, FYNNEI. This CDR3 comprises 15 residues. J was trimmed by 2 bases and V by 2 bases; bases with no gene match: 2. The CDR3 protein is CASSEKTSGTYEQYF. The DNA for the CDR3 is TGTGCCAGCAGTGAAAAGACTAGCGGGACCTACGAGCAGTACTTC.

The chain couples TRBV15 to TRBJ1-5, with D hard to call. Germline-derived CDR1 and CDR2 are LNHNV and YYDKDF (reference sequence). The CDR3 extends over 16 amino acids. V dropped 0 bases and J dropped 2 bases, with 11 bases sitting between them. The CDR3 region is CATSRDRSGGNQPQHF. The CDR3 DNA is TGTGCCACCAGCAGAGATAGATCGGGAGGCAATCAGCCCCAGCATTTT.

This clone was observed a single time. The rearrangement uses TRBV29-1 and TRBJ2-7; 13 bases line up with TRBD2. The CDR3 is 14 residues long. Losses at the gene ends were 6 bases for V and 3 bases for J; bases not matched to a gene: 5. CDR1 SQVTM and CDR2 ANQGSEA come from the germline V gene. The CDR3 DNA reads as TGCAGCGTCCTCGGACTAGCGGGGGTCTACGAGCAGTACTTC. Protein product: CSVLGLAGVYEQYF.

This clone was counted once. The rearrangement links TRBV5-1 to TRBJ2-1; 14 positions match TRBD2. The length of the CDR3 is 17 residues. CDR1 and CDR2 (germline): SGHRS, YFSETQ. The trim removed 4 bases at V and 9 bases at J, leaving 12 bases unmatched. CDR3 region: CASSQTSGGAQSGEQFF. The CDR3, as DNA: TGCGCCAGCAGCCAGACTAGCGGGGGGGCACAAAGCGGTGAGCAGTTCTTC.

The chain is built from TRBV5-4 and TRBJ2-7, with D possibly being TRBD1 (6 bases). Looked up from germline, CDR1 is SGHNT and CDR2 is YYREEE (reference sequence). The CDR3 sequence is 14 residues long. V was cut by 0 bases and J by 3 bases, with 10 bases left in between. CDR3 nucleotides: TGTGCCAGCAGCTTGGAAGGCAGGGGCTACGAGCAGTACTTC. Residues: CASSLEGRGYEQYF. Filled out from reference TRBV5-4 and TRBJ2-7, the complete variable domain reads ETGVTQSPTHLIKTRGQQVTLRCSSQSGHNTVSWYQQALGQGPQFIFQYYREEENGRGNFPPRFSGLQFPNYSSELNVNALELDDSALYLCASSLEGRGYEQYFGPGTRLTVT.

The genes are TRBV4-3 and TRBJ2-1; 9 nucleotides agree with TRBD2. The CDR3 has 17 residues. The germline CDR1 and CDR2 sequences are LGHNA and YSLEER. V was pared by 0 bases and J by 7 bases, with 10 bases of the junction left unmatched. As DNA, the CDR3 is TGCGCCAGCAGCCAAGATTATGTAGCGGGAGAATGGAATGAGCAGTTCTTC. Protein: CASSQDYVAGEWNEQFF.

The rearrangement links TRBV18 to TRBJ1-1; 8 bases are shared with TRBD1. Germline CDR1 is KGHSH and CDR2 is LQKENI. This CDR3 region has 15 residues. After removal of 0 bases from V and 4 bases from J, the junction contained 4 bases not matched to a gene. CDR3 residues: CASSPPGQEVTEAFF. The CDR3 DNA sequence: TGTGCCAGCTCACCACCGGGACAGGAGGTCACTGAAGCTTTCTTT.

This rearrangement joins TRBV7-8 to TRBJ2-7; 8 nucleotides line up with TRBD1. The length of the CDR3 is 15 residues. Trimming took 1 base from V and 2 from J; bases not matched to a gene: 4. CDR1 SGHVS and CDR2 FQNEAQ come from the germline V gene. The DNA of the CDR3 is TGTGCCAGCAGCTTAGTGACAGGGGTTCCCTACGAGCAGTACTTC. It specifies CASSLVTGVPYEQYF.

V usage is TRBV19 and J usage is TRBJ1-2; TRBD1 is a possible D gene (6 bases). The CDR3 consists of 15 residues. Germline CDR1 and CDR2: LNHDA and SQIVND (reference sequence). Trimming took off 5 bases at V and 4 bases at J, with 17 bases between the two ends. DNA for the CDR3: TGTGCCAGTAGTGTACGTAATGACAGGCTCTATGGCTACACCTTC. It codes for CASSVRNDRLYGYTF.